Listed here are 18 T cell receptor beta chains from one sample, sequenced in a study of blood T cells in healthy people across ages. It was with a sample-barcoded 5' primer and a J-beta primer mix that a second PCR of roughly 7 to 12 cycles was run. TCRdb redid the calling of the 5' RACE reads with MiXCR, one entry per CDR3 protein. Of about 1.8 million distinct CDR3 sequences listed, around 48% were seen once; the top ten hold about 2.1%. Source material: blood. Source of these receptors: a woman aged 35 to 49 in good health.

This clonotype was detected a few times. In nucleotides, the CDR3 is TGCAGCGTTGAATCTTGGTCCCGCGGCACAGATACGCAGTATTTT. Translating it yields CSVESWSRGTDTQYF. This sequence joins TRBV29-1 and TRBJ2-3; D gene ambiguous. Trimming pared 2 bases from V and 1 base from J, leaving 13 bases between. The CDR3 has 15 amino acids. CDR1 SQVTM and CDR2 ANQGSEA come from the germline V gene.

This chain uses TRBV5-1 with TRBJ1-4; D is possibly TRBD1 (5 bases). Germline V gene sequence: CDR1 SGHRS, CDR2 YFSETQ. The CDR3 is made up of 15 amino acids. Trimming removed 3 bases from V and 2 bases from J, with 11 bases in between. The CDR3 here is CASSWQGPTNEKLFF. As DNA, the CDR3 is TGCGCCAGCAGCTGGCAGGGCCCGACTAATGAAAAACTGTTTTTT.

This clonotype was detected only once. The V call is TRBV7-9, the J call TRBJ2-5, with TRBD2 identical over 11 bases. The CDR3 has 14 residues. V shed 3 bases, J shed 9 bases, and the junction held 6 bases outside the gene matches. Germline V gene lookup returns CDR1 SEHNR and CDR2 FQNEAQ (reference sequence). The CDR3 DNA is TGTGCCAGCAGCTTCGAGACTAGCGGGACGGCCCAGTACTTC. It translates to CASSFETSGTAQYF.

In DNA form, the CDR3 reads TGCAGTGCTAGATGGTTGGGCTACGAGCAGTACTTC. It yields the protein CSARWLGYEQYF. The chain has TRBV20-1 and TRBJ2-4; D remains ambiguous. The better agreement between TRBJ2-7 and the DNA end casts doubt on the J call. This CDR3 region has 12 residues. CDR1 and CDR2 (germline): DFQATT, SNEGSKA (reference sequence).

This clonotype turned up a few times. The chain's CDR3 is CATSGSDRGYYEQYF. CDR3 nucleotide sequence: TGTGCCACCAGCGGTTCGGACAGGGGGTACTACGAGCAGTACTTC. This chain uses TRBV15 with TRBJ2-7; 10 bases align to TRBD1. Germline V CDR1 and CDR2: LNHNV, YYDKDF (reference sequence). The CDR3 has 15 amino acids. V shed 5 bases and J 3 bases; nucleotides not matched to a gene: 7.

This clonotype has just a few counts. The chain combines TRBV9 with TRBJ2-3; TRBD1 is a possible D gene (6 bases). V lost 0 bases and J 8 bases, leaving 22 bases between the germline ends. The CDR3 extends over 17 amino acids. Germline lookup yields CDR1 SGDLS and CDR2 YYNGEE. The CDR3 DNA reads as TGTGCCAGCAGCGTAGGTACACGGTTCGGGCCACAGGGTACGCAGTATTTT. Translation gives CASSVGTRFGPQGTQYF.

The chain combines TRBV2 with TRBJ2-7; TRBD2 aligns across 9 bases. The CDR3 is 15 amino acids. CDR1 is SNHLY, CDR2 FYNNEI, per germline. J was trimmed by 0 bases and V by 3 bases; bases with no gene match: 3. The CDR3 reads CASSEERGDSYEQYF. In DNA form, the CDR3 reads TGTGCCAGCAGTGAGGAGCGGGGGGACTCCTACGAGCAGTACTTC. The full variable domain, its missing parts supplied by reference TRBV2 and TRBJ2-7, is EPEVTQTPSHQVTQMGQEVILRCVPISNHLYFYWYRQILGQKVEFLVSFYNNEISEKSEIFDDQFSVERPDGSNFTLKIRSTKLEDSAMYFCASSEERGDSYEQYFGPGTRLTVT.

This clonotype was seen more than once but under ten times. The gene calls are TRBV18 and TRBJ1-2; D gene ambiguous. The CDR3 has 12 amino acids. Germline lookup yields CDR1 KGHSH and CDR2 LQKENI. Trimming left V 6 bases short and J 5 bases short, with 10 bases between. The CDR3 DNA reads as TGTGCCAGCTCTCCGGTACAGTATGGCTACACCTTC. This translates into CASSPVQYGYTF.

The chain is built from TRBV12-3 or TRBV12-4 and TRBJ1-5; unclear D gene. Trimming took 9 bases from V and 0 from J, leaving 15 bases between them. This CDR3 has 15 amino acids. The CDR3 DNA reads as TGTGCCAGTAGTCACACACCAATTAGCAATCAGCCCCAGCATTTT. It encodes CASSHTPISNQPQHF.

This clonotype was picked up a small number of times. J is TRBJ2-7 and V is TRBV2; 10 bases match TRBD1. J was trimmed by 3 bases and V by 6 bases; bases with no gene match: 5. The length of the CDR3 is 14 residues. Germline V lookup: CDR1 SNHLY, CDR2 FYNNEI. The CDR3: CASRKDRGLYEQYF. In DNA form, the CDR3 reads TGTGCCAGCAGGAAAGACAGGGGGCTCTACGAGCAGTACTTC.

A few counts support this clonotype. The chain links TRBV27 to TRBJ2-3; D ambiguous. CDR3 length: 12 residues. Germline lookup yields CDR1 MNHEY and CDR2 SMNVEV (reference sequence). Trimming pared 5 bases from V and 9 bases from J, leaving 12 bases between. The CDR3 region has the DNA TGTGCCAGCAGTACTTCCTCAAAGACGCAGTATTTT. Amino acids: CASSTSSKTQYF.

This chain connects TRBV9 to TRBJ2-7; TRBD1 matches at 9 bases. The J call may be faulty, since TRBJ2-5 better matches the DNA end. Germline V CDR1 and CDR2: SGDLS, YYNGEE. This CDR3 is built from 15 residues. DNA of the CDR3: TGTGCCAGCAGCCCAGGACAGGGGCATACAGAGACCCAGTACTTC. Its protein is CASSPGQGHTETQYF.

The J gene is TRBJ2-1, the V gene TRBV9, with TRBD2 matching over 8 bases. The CDR3 has 16 amino acids. In germline, CDR1 is SGDLS, CDR2 YYNGEE. V shed 0 bases and J 8 bases; nucleotides not matched to a gene: 10. Here the CDR3 DNA reads TGTGCCAGCAGCGTAGCTACCCAGCGGGGGAGGGATGAGCAGTTCTTC. Translation: CASSVATQRGRDEQFF.

The genes are TRBV6-2 or TRBV6-3 and TRBJ1-2; 9 nucleotides align to TRBD1. The CDR3 sequence is 15 residues long. Trimming took 5 bases from V and 8 from J; bases not matched to a gene: 12. The germline gives CDR1 MNHEY, CDR2 SVGEGT. CDR3 residues: CASSDPGQGLGGYTF. As DNA, the CDR3 is TGTGCCAGCAGTGACCCGGGACAGGGACTCGGAGGCTACACCTTC.

The rearrangement joins TRBV24-1 to TRBJ2-1; 7 nucleotides line up with TRBD1. The CDR3 length is 16 residues. With 7 bases clipped from V and 4 bases from J, the junction kept 12 bases outside the gene matches. Germline assignment: CDR1 KGHDR and CDR2 SFDVKD. CDR3 bases: TGTGCCACCAGGAGGGGCGACAGGGAAAAATACAATGAGCAGTTCTTC. Residues: CATRRGDREKYNEQFF.

The chain employs TRBV6-5 and TRBJ1-5, with 8 bases fitting TRBD1. The V segment lost 5 bases and the J segment 6 bases; nucleotides outside the gene matches: 9. The CDR3 contains 15 residues. The germline gives CDR1 MNHEY, CDR2 SVGAGI. In DNA, the CDR3 is TGTGCCAGCAGTGACCGACAGGGGCTAAGTCAGCCCCAGCATTTT. Amino acid sequence: CASSDRQGLSQPQHF.

The chain has TRBV27 and TRBJ2-6; D may be TRBD1 (6 bases). Germline V gives CDR1 MNHEY, CDR2 SMNVEV (reference sequence). Trimming took 6 bases from V and 0 from J, leaving 15 bases between them. This CDR3 spans 17 amino acids. This CDR3 is CASSSQGSVSGANVLTF. DNA of the CDR3: TGTGCCAGCAGCTCACAGGGTTCAGTCTCTGGGGCCAACGTCCTGACTTTC.

The chain has TRBV7-6 and TRBJ2-2; TRBD2 agrees at 11 bases. Germline-derived CDR1 and CDR2 are SGHVS and FNYEAQ. The V segment lost 5 bases and the J segment 6 bases; nucleotides outside the gene matches: 2. The length of the CDR3 is 14 residues. CDR3 nucleotides: TGTGCCAGCAGCAGTAGCGGGGGGGCCGGGGAGCTGTTTTTT. Translation: CASSSSGGAGELFF.